Each of the 4 T cell receptor beta chains below was sequenced from the same sample in a study of CD8+ T cells in alopecia areata. Reverse transcribed after extraction, RNA yielded cDNA as the sequencing template. The table came from immunoSEQ multiplex PCR; TCRdb's copy has only in-frame clones and leaves some out. The sample includes some 110,000 clones, 58% of them seen just once. Treatment reported: oral pan-JAK inhibitor, 5-10 mg twice daily. The material sequenced was CD8+ T cells sorted from blood, taken at week 4, from a patient treated with tofacitinib. The receptors come from a human donor with alopecia areata.

The chain joins TRBV29-1 to TRBJ1-2, with D maybe TRBD1 (6 bases). V dropped 2 bases and J dropped 3 bases, with 13 bases sitting between them. In germline, CDR1 is SQVTM, CDR2 ANQGSEA. The CDR3 consists of 14 residues. CDR3 amino acids: CSVECTGYHYGYTF. In DNA, the CDR3 is TGCAGCGTTGAATGTACAGGGTACCACTATGGCTACACCTTC.

This clone turned up a few times. The V call is TRBV29-1, the J call TRBJ1-2; TRBD1 is a possible D gene (6 bases). Trimming took off 7 bases at V and 4 bases at J, with 13 bases between the two ends. This CDR3 is built from 12 residues. Per germline, CDR1 SQVTM and CDR2 ANQGSEA. The CDR3 spells CSATEGVYGYTF. The CDR3 DNA follows: TGCAGCGCTACTGAGGGGGTCTATGGCTACACCTTC.

The CDR3 loop reads CAWWGQGGKFF. The CDR3 DNA reads TGTGCCTGGTGGGGACAGGGGGGGAAGTTCTTC. The chain employs TRBV30 and TRBJ2-1; the match to TRBD1 covers 11 bases. The germline gives CDR1 GTSNPN, CDR2 SVGIG (reference sequence). V lost 5 bases and J lost 14; bases outside the gene matches: 5. The CDR3 length is 11 residues.

The rearrangement uses TRBV5-6 and TRBJ2-5; TRBD1 might be the D (6 bases). The V and J ends lost 3 bases and 10 bases respectively, with 19 bases between them. The CDR3 has 14 amino acids. Germline lookup yields CDR1 SGHDT and CDR2 YYEEEE. DNA of the CDR3: TGTGCCAGCAGCTCTTTGGACACCGAGGGGGACCAGTACTTC. Translated: CASSSLDTEGDQYF.